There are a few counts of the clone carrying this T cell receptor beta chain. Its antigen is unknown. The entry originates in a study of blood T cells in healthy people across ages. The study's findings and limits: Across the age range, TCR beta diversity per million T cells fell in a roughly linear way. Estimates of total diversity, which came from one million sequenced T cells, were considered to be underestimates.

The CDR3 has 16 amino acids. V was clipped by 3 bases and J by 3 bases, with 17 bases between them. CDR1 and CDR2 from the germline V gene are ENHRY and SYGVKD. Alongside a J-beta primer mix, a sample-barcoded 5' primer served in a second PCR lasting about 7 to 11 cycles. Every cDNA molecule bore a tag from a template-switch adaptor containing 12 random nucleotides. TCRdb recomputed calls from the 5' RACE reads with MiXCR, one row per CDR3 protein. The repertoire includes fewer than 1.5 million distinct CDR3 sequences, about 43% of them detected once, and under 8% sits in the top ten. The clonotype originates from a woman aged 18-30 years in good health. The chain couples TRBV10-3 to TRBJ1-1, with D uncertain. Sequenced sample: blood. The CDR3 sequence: CAISDNSKSGDTEAFF. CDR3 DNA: TGTGCCATCAGTGATAATTCAAAGTCTGGGGACACTGAAGCTTTCTTT.